These 17 T cell receptor beta chains came from one sample sequenced in a study of identical twins. Using its own MiXCR run on the 5' RACE reads, TCRdb lists one record per CDR3 protein. The data contain around 530,000 distinct CDR3 sequences, nearly 15% of them singletons. The same data also contributed to another study, on yellow fever vaccine responses in identical twins.

Sequencing was done on a sample of CD4+ T cells sorted from blood. These receptors all come from a woman between 18 and 30 years old in good health.

This clonotype has only a few counts. The rearrangement joins TRBV20-1 to TRBJ1-5, with D maybe TRBD1 (5 bases). Germline V CDR1 and CDR2: DFQATT, SNEGSKA (reference sequence). The ends were cut back, 3 bases at V and 6 bases at J, with 24 bases in the middle. CDR3 length: 17 residues. For the CDR3, the DNA is TGCAGTGCTAGCGATAGGACAAGTGGTCGTAATCCTCAGCCCCAGCATTTT. Its protein product is CSASDRTSGRNPQPQHF.

There are a few counts of this clonotype. This chain's CDR3 is CASNLVVSSYNEQFF. In nucleotides, the CDR3 is TGTGCCAGCAACCTCGTGGTTAGCTCCTACAATGAGCAGTTCTTC. This chain links TRBV7-2 with TRBJ2-1; D uncertain. CDR3 length: 15 amino acids. Trimming cost V 7 bases and J 0 bases, with 13 bases left between them. The germline CDR1 and CDR2 sequences are SGHTA and FQGNSA.

This chain connects TRBV5-6 to TRBJ2-1, with D unclear. The germline V gene has CDR1 SGHDT and CDR2 YYEEEE. The CDR3 length is 17 residues. Between the trimmed V and J ends, which lost 2 bases and 0 bases, there was a span of 15 bases. The CDR3 here is CASSLLVSWGSYNEQFF. The CDR3, as DNA: TGTGCCAGCAGCTTATTAGTATCATGGGGCTCCTACAATGAGCAGTTCTTC.

The chain couples TRBV20-1 to TRBJ2-1, with TRBD2 matching over 13 bases. The CDR3 spans 15 residues. V shed 1 base, J shed 7 bases, and the junction held 4 bases outside the gene matches. Germline V gene sequence: CDR1 DFQATT, CDR2 SNEGSKA (reference sequence). The CDR3 bases are TGCAGTGCTAGAGTAACTAGCGGGGGGGTTAATGAGCAGTTCTTC. Translated, it gives CSARVTSGGVNEQFF.

The rearrangement links TRBV6-5 to TRBJ2-3, with 8 positions matching TRBD2. The CDR3 runs to 17 residues. V lost 0 bases, J lost 5 bases, and 10 bases stayed unmatched. Per germline, CDR1 MNHEY and CDR2 SVGAGI. The CDR3, as DNA: TGTGCCAGCAGTTACTCGAGGTTAGCGGGGCCAGGAGATACGCAGTATTTT. This sequence encodes CASSYSRLAGPGDTQYF.

The rearrangement uses TRBV28 and TRBJ2-7, with TRBD1 matching 7 bases. The CDR3 is 16 amino acids. CDR1 MDHEN and CDR2 SYDVKM come from the germline V gene. V trimming: 0 bases; J trimming: 2 bases; junction bases outside the gene matches: 7. CDR3 loop: CASSLWIRDSTYEQYF. CDR3 nucleotides: TGTGCCAGCAGTTTATGGATCCGGGACAGTACCTACGAGCAGTACTTC.

This clonotype was counted between two and nine times. V and J are TRBV12-3 or TRBV12-4 and TRBJ1-5; maybe TRBD1 (5 bases). The CDR3 spans 17 residues. The V end was cut by 5 bases, the J end by 2 bases, with 19 bases between. CDR3 protein: CASSRRSGAAGNQPQHF. For the CDR3, the DNA is TGTGCCAGCAGTCGGCGATCTGGGGCCGCTGGCAATCAGCCCCAGCATTTT.

The CDR3 spells CASSVGGGTSTGELFF. The CDR3 region has the DNA TGTGCCAGCAGCGTAGGGGGAGGTACGAGCACCGGGGAGCTGTTTTTT. The rearrangement links TRBV9 to TRBJ2-2; a weak D match, TRBD2 (6 bases). CDR1 is SGDLS, CDR2 YYNGEE, per germline. Trimming shortened V by 0 bases and J by 4 bases, and 13 bases separated the two germline ends. This CDR3 has 16 amino acids.

The J gene is TRBJ2-1, the V gene TRBV20-1; 10 bases are a match to TRBD1. V trimming: 0 bases; J trimming: 4 bases; junction bases outside the gene matches: 6. CDR1 is DFQATT and CDR2 is SNEGSKA in the germline V gene (reference sequence). This CDR3 is built from 16 residues. The CDR3 here is CSARDTGQGMYNEQFF. The CDR3 nucleotides are TGCAGTGCTAGAGACACGGGACAGGGGATGTACAATGAGCAGTTCTTC.

This clonotype turned up a few times. The CDR3 coding sequence is TGCGCCAGCAGCTGGACCGGGACACCTCAAGAGACCCAGTACTTC. The encoded protein is CASSWTGTPQETQYF. J is TRBJ2-5 and V is TRBV5-1, with D possibly TRBD1 on 6 matching bases. The germline V gene encodes CDR1 SGHRS and CDR2 YFSETQ. The CDR3 totals 15 residues. Trimming pared 3 bases from V and 2 bases from J, leaving 14 bases between.

V and J are TRBV6-1 and TRBJ1-1, with 7 bases that match TRBD1. Losses at the gene ends were 6 bases for V and 3 bases for J; bases not matched to a gene: 13. CDR1 and CDR2 from the germline V gene are MNHNS and SASEGT. The CDR3 totals 16 residues. This chain's CDR3 is CASRNTGAGGDTEAFF. In DNA, the CDR3 is TGTGCCAGCAGAAACACAGGGGCCGGGGGGGACACTGAAGCTTTCTTT.

CDR3 bases: TGTGCCACCAGCGGGGGAGGGAGGGCGTTCATGGCAGATACGCAGTATTTT. Amino acids: CATSGGGRAFMADTQYF. The chain uses TRBV15 and TRBJ2-3; 7 bases align to TRBD2. Germline CDR1 and CDR2: LNHNV and YYDKDF (reference sequence). The CDR3 loop spans 17 amino acids. Trimming took 5 bases from V and 4 from J; bases not matched to a gene: 15.

This rearrangement joins TRBV5-1 to TRBJ2-1, with D possibly being TRBD2 (6 bases). The CDR3 consists of 17 residues. Germline assignment: CDR1 SGHRS and CDR2 YFSETQ. Trimming shortened V by 3 bases and J by 0 bases, and 16 bases separated the two germline ends. The CDR3 DNA sequence: TGCGCCAGCAGCTCCACGGGGCGGGATAGCTCCTACAATGAGCAGTTCTTC. Amino acid sequence: CASSSTGRDSSYNEQFF.

This clonotype was recorded many times. V and J are TRBV4-2 and TRBJ1-1, with no clear D. The germline V gene has CDR1 LGHNA and CDR2 YNFKEQ. Trimming left V 0 bases short and J 3 bases short, with 5 bases between. The CDR3 spans 13 residues. The DNA of the CDR3 is TGTGCCAGCAGCCAAGATTCGTACACTGAAGCTTTCTTT. Amino acids: CASSQDSYTEAFF.

The sample holds a few counts of this clonotype. The chain is built from TRBV7-2 and TRBJ2-7; 8 nucleotides line up with TRBD2. This CDR3 comprises 16 residues. V lost 1 base, J lost 3 bases, and 8 bases stayed unmatched. CDR1 and CDR2 from the germline V gene are SGHTA and FQGNSA. CDR3 residues: CASSLDGSGTIYEQYF. In DNA form, the CDR3 reads TGTGCCAGCAGCTTAGATGGTAGCGGGACCATCTACGAGCAGTACTTC.

This clonotype was seen only a few times. The chain employs TRBV2 and TRBJ2-7; no clear D. In germline, CDR1 is SNHLY, CDR2 FYNNEI. The length of the CDR3 is 14 residues. Between the trimmed V and J ends, which lost 6 bases and 0 bases, there was a span of 12 bases. CDR3: CASRDTWSSYEQYF. In DNA form, the CDR3 reads TGTGCCAGCAGAGACACCTGGAGCTCCTACGAGCAGTACTTC.

The J gene is TRBJ2-5, the V gene TRBV7-2; 9 bases agree with TRBD2. Germline V lookup: CDR1 SGHTA, CDR2 FQGNSA. The V gene end was trimmed by 0 bases and the J gene end by 5 bases; junction bases not matched to a gene: 7. CDR3 length equals 16 residues. The chain's CDR3 is CASSLASSGLAETQYF. DNA for the CDR3: TGTGCCAGCAGCTTAGCATCTTCCGGACTAGCGGAGACCCAGTACTTC.